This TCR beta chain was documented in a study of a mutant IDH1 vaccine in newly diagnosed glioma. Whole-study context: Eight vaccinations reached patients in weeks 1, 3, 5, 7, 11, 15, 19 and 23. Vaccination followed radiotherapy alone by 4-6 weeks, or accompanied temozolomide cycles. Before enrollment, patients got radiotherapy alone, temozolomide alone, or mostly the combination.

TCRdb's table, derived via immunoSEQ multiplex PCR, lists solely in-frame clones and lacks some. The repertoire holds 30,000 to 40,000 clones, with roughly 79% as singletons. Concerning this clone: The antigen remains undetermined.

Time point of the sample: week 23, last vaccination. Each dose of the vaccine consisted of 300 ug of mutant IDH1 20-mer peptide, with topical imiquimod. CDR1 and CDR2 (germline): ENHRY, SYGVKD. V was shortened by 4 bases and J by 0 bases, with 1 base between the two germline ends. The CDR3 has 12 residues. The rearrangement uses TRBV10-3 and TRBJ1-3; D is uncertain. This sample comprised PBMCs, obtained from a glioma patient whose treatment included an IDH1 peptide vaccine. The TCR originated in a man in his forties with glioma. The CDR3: CAISASGNTIYF. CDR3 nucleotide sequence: TGTGCCATCAGTGCCTCTGGAAACACCATATATTTT.